Many counts were recorded for the clone carrying this T cell receptor (beta chain). Germline CDR1 and CDR2: MDHEN and SYDVKM. This CDR3 comprises 14 residues. The V end lost 3 bases, the J end lost 0 bases, and 6 bases lay between the germline ends. Time point: blood at routine non-recurrence follow-up after resection. This entry is derived from a study of spatial heterogeneity in lung cancer. Every molecule of TCR cDNA had its own unique molecular identifier. One entry per CDR3 protein, called by TCRdb with MiXCR from the 5' RACE reads. The sample has under 20,000 distinct CDR3 sequences; roughly 10% are singletons.

Material: PBMCs, obtained at follow-up. The clonotype comes from a female donor with early-stage non-small cell lung cancer. The chain couples TRBV28 to TRBJ2-1, with D possibly matching TRBD1 (5 bases). The CDR3 region is CASSFQGSYNEQFF. In DNA, the CDR3 is TGTGCCAGCAGTTTTCAGGGCTCCTACAATGAGCAGTTCTTC.